The next 28 T cell receptor beta chains were all read from a single sample in a study of T cells in localized non-small cell lung cancer. Measured with immunoSEQ multiplex PCR; TCRdb has only the in-frame clones, and not every one. Of about 2,200 clones in the sample, 37% were seen once. The specimen was lung tumor tissue, collected before any cancer treatment. Receptor source: a female donor aged 60 or older with stage I lung adenocarcinoma.

This clone has a handful of counts. V and J are TRBV6-8 and TRBJ1-1, with D possibly being TRBD1 (5 bases). CDR1 and CDR2 (germline): MNHGY, SAAAGT. The CDR3 is made up of 13 amino acids. With 7 bases removed from V and 1 base from J, the gap between germline ends came to 10 bases. The CDR3 nucleotides read TGTGCCAGCATTAAACAGGCGAACACTGAAGCTTTCTTT. Encoded protein: CASIKQANTEAFF.

In regard to this clone: A junction boundary mismatches the germline segment, possibly from a read error. This chain links TRBV10-3 with TRBJ2-3; D unresolved. Germline V gene lookup returns CDR1 ENHRY and CDR2 SYGVKD. The CDR3 consists of 15 residues. Written as DNA, the CDR3 is TGTGCCAGCAGTGAGACCACAACCACCCCAGATACGCAGTATTTT. This translates into CASSETTTTPDTQYF.

This clone is labeled as medium-sized. J is TRBJ1-1 and V is TRBV11-3; tentatively, D is TRBD1 (5 bases). CDR1 is SGHNT, CDR2 YENEEA, per germline. The CDR3 is 14 residues long. V was pared by 4 bases and J by 5 bases, with 14 bases between. The CDR3 loop reads CASSSRGRMTEAFF. CDR3 coding DNA: TGTGCCAGCAGCTCGCGGGGGAGAATGACTGAAGCTTTCTTT.

This clone is medium-sized by share. The rearrangement uses TRBV9 and TRBJ2-7, with D unresolved. From germline, CDR1 is SGDLS and CDR2 YYNGEE. CDR3 length equals 14 residues. V was trimmed by 3 bases and J by 2 bases, leaving 12 bases between them. The CDR3 DNA is TGTGCCAGCAGCGCTGCCGACGGAACCTACGAGCAGTACTTC. This encodes CASSAADGTYEQYF.

This clone was counted only a few times. This chain uses TRBV6-8 with TRBJ2-3, with a tentative D call TRBD2 (6 bases). The germline gives CDR1 MNHGY, CDR2 SAAAGT. The CDR3 is 15 residues long. V dropped 2 bases and J dropped 1 base, with 10 bases sitting between them. CDR3 coding DNA: TGTGCCAGCAGTTACCTCCGCGGGGGCACAGATACGCAGTATTTT. Translation: CASSYLRGGTDTQYF.

This clone was detected once. The chain uses TRBV29-1 and TRBJ2-1; D gene uncertain. The CDR3 covers 15 residues. Deletions cut 0 bases from V and 5 bases from J, with 14 bases between. Looked up from germline, CDR1 is SQVTM and CDR2 is ANQGSEA. The CDR3: CSVEEYRLVHNEQFF. CDR3 DNA sequence: TGCAGCGTTGAAGAGTACAGATTGGTCCACAATGAGCAGTTCTTC.

This clone occurred a few times. This chain links TRBV11-3 with TRBJ2-7; D possibly uses TRBD1 or TRBD2 (6 bases each). This CDR3 is 14 amino acids long. V was shortened by 3 bases and J by 6 bases, with 15 bases between the two germline ends. CDR1 and CDR2 (germline): SGHNT, YENEEA. As DNA, the CDR3 is TGTGCCAGCAGCTTTAGCGGAAAGGGGGGCGAGCAGTACTTC. This encodes CASSFSGKGGEQYF.

There are a few counts of this clone. The chain combines TRBV22-1 with TRBJ2-1. TRBV22-1 is a pseudogene segment. The CDR3 length is 13 residues. This chain's CDR3 is CASNLSGFDEQFF. CDR3 DNA sequence: TGTGCCAGCAATTTAAGTGGGTTTGATGAGCAGTTCTTC.

The V call is TRBV28, the J call TRBJ2-7; D remains unclear. Germline CDR1 and CDR2: MDHEN and SYDVKM. This CDR3 has 13 residues. V shed 7 bases and J shed 7 bases, with 17 bases lying between them. CDR3 DNA: TGTGCCAGCATCGGTGGTCGGCTGAAGGAGCAGTACTTC. This gives the protein CASIGGRLKEQYF.

This chain links TRBV18 with TRBJ2-2; a weak D match, TRBD2 (5 bases). Germline assignment: CDR1 KGHSH and CDR2 LQKENI. The CDR3 length is 15 residues. The ends were cut back, 5 bases at V and 7 bases at J, with 17 bases in the middle. The CDR3 DNA is TGTGCCAGCTCAGCAAGTGGAGGTCCCGGCGGGGAGCTGTTTTTT. Translation gives CASSASGGPGGELFF. The full variable domain, completed using reference TRBV18 and TRBJ2-2, is NAGVMQNPRHLVRRRGQEARLRCSPMKGHSHVYWYRQLPEEGLKFMVYLQKENIIDESGMPKERFSAEFPKEGPSILRIQQVVRGDSAAYFCASSASGGPGGELFFGEGSRLTVL.

This clone was observed a handful of times. CDR3 bases: TGTGCCAGCAGTCCCTCAGCCGGGCGCGGCCAGCCCCAGCATTTT. Its protein is CASSPSAGRGQPQHF. V gene TRBV28 combines with J gene TRBJ1-5; D ambiguous. Germline CDR1 is MDHEN and CDR2 is SYDVKM. Trimming took off 5 bases at V and 7 bases at J, with 18 bases between the two ends. This CDR3 spans 15 amino acids. Together with reference TRBV28 and TRBJ1-5, the CDR3 gives the full variable domain: DVKVTQSSRYLVKRTGEKVFLECVQDMDHENMFWYRQDPGLGLRLIYFSYDVKMKEKGDIPEGYSVSREKKERFSLILESASTNQTSMYLCASSPSAGRGQPQHFGDGTRLSIL.

This chain uses TRBV30 with TRBJ1-2; D uncertain. Germline assignment: CDR1 GTSNPN and CDR2 SVGIG (reference sequence). Trimming took off 0 bases at V and 7 bases at J, with 15 bases between the two ends. This CDR3 is built from 14 residues. The CDR3 nucleotides read TGTGCCTGGAGTGTACACGGATCCGGGTCTGGCTACACCTTC. It codes for CAWSVHGSGSGYTF.

The DNA for the CDR3 is TGTGCCAGTACGCCTATCTTCTCCGCCTCATTGGATACGCAGTATTTT. It encodes CASTPIFSASLDTQYF. This chain connects TRBV19 to TRBJ2-3; D remains ambiguous. Between the trimmed V and J ends, which lost 7 bases and 6 bases, there was a span of 23 bases. Germline V gene sequence: CDR1 LNHDA, CDR2 SQIVND (reference sequence). CDR3 length: 16 amino acids.

This clone was seen a few times. In DNA, the CDR3 is TGTGCCAGCGCCCGCCCCTCCACTAGCGGGAGATACGAGCAGTACTTC. This codes for CASARPSTSGRYEQYF. The genes are TRBV6-8 and TRBJ2-7; TRBD2 aligns across 11 bases. Trimming cost V 8 bases and J 4 bases; bases outside gene matches: 13. Germline V gives CDR1 MNHGY, CDR2 SAAAGT. This CDR3 has 16 residues.

The rearrangement uses TRBV9 and TRBJ2-2; the D is unclear. The germline V gene encodes CDR1 SGDLS and CDR2 YYNGEE. V dropped 0 bases and J dropped 5 bases, with 8 bases sitting between them. The CDR3 loop spans 14 amino acids. The CDR3 DNA reads as TGTGCCAGCAGCGTAGATGTGGGGACCGGGGAGCTGTTTTTT. Amino acid sequence: CASSVDVGTGELFF.

This clone is medium-sized in the sample. The V and J genes are TRBV6-8 and TRBJ2-1, with 8 bases fitting TRBD2. The germline gives CDR1 MNHGY, CDR2 SAAAGT. The trim removed 4 bases at V and 9 bases at J, leaving 17 bases unmatched. The CDR3 loop spans 17 amino acids. CDR3 residues: CASSLPRGSGTVAEQFF. CDR3 sequence (DNA): TGTGCCAGCAGTTTACCTCGCGGTAGCGGGACCGTGGCTGAGCAGTTCTTC.

The chain combines TRBV14 with TRBJ2-7; D may match TRBD1 or TRBD2 (6 bases each). Germline V lookup: CDR1 SGHDN, CDR2 FVKESK. Trimming removed 0 bases at V and 1 base at J, with 16 bases between. The CDR3 covers 17 residues. The DNA for the CDR3 is TGTGCCAGCAGCCAAGATCTAGGGGGGCCGCGATCCTACGAGCAGTACTTC. Its protein product is CASSQDLGGPRSYEQYF.

This clone was seen a handful of times. The J gene is TRBJ2-5, the V gene TRBV11-3, with D perhaps matching TRBD1 (6 bases). V gave up 4 bases and J gave up 0 bases, with 9 bases separating them. This CDR3 region has 14 residues. The germline gives CDR1 SGHNT, CDR2 YENEEA. CDR3 DNA sequence: TGTGCCAGCAGCTACGGACAGTACCAAGAGACCCAGTACTTC. Encoded protein: CASSYGQYQETQYF.

By sample fraction, this clone is large. The chain carries TRBV9 and TRBJ1-4; the D is unclear. Trimming stripped 5 bases from V and 8 bases from J, with 16 bases between. This CDR3 comprises 14 residues. CDR1 and CDR2 from the germline V gene are SGDLS and YYNGEE. DNA of the CDR3: TGTGCCAGCAGGGAACAGCCCCGGGAGGAAAAACTGTTTTTT. It codes for CASREQPREEKLFF.

V usage is TRBV29-1 and J usage is TRBJ1-2; D is uncertain. Germline values: CDR1 SQVTM, CDR2 ANQGSEA. The CDR3 consists of 13 residues. Trimming took off 2 bases at V and 2 bases at J, with 9 bases between the two ends. CDR3 residues: CSVESITNYGYTF. The CDR3 DNA reads TGCAGCGTTGAATCCATCACGAACTATGGCTACACCTTC.

The rearrangement links TRBV4-1 to TRBJ2-7; 9 bases line up with TRBD2. This CDR3 has 15 amino acids. Germline lookup yields CDR1 MGHRA and CDR2 YSYEKL. Losses at the gene ends were 2 bases for V and 3 bases for J; bases not matched to a gene: 5. The DNA of the CDR3 is TGCGCCAGCAGCCAATTAGCGGGAGTCCGCTACGAGCAGTACTTC. This sequence encodes CASSQLAGVRYEQYF.

The V gene is TRBV30, the J gene TRBJ1-5; 7 bases fit TRBD1. J was trimmed by 4 bases and V by 1 base; bases with no gene match: 1. Per the germline V gene, CDR1 is GTSNPN and CDR2 is SVGIG (reference sequence). This CDR3 spans 13 amino acids. DNA for the CDR3: TGTGCCTGGAGTGCGGACAGGAATCAGCCCCAGCATTTT. Translation gives CAWSADRNQPQHF.

The gene calls are TRBV30 and TRBJ1-5; tentatively, D is TRBD1 (5 bases). V was cut by 3 bases and J by 1 base, with 16 bases left in between. Germline assignment: CDR1 GTSNPN and CDR2 SVGIG (reference sequence). The CDR3 runs 16 residues. The CDR3 bases are TGTGCCTGGAGCCAACGTCCAGGGACGAGCAATCAGCCCCAGCATTTT. Protein: CAWSQRPGTSNQPQHF. Supplemented by reference TRBV30 and TRBJ1-5, the full variable domain reads SQTIHQWPATLVQPVGSPLSLECTVEGTSNPNLYWYRQAAGRGLQLLFYSVGIGQISSEVPQNLSASRPQDRQFILSSKKLLLSDSGFYLCAWSQRPGTSNQPQHFGDGTRLSIL.

The V call is TRBV7-7, the J call TRBJ1-1; D not resolved. Trimming pared 6 bases from V and 5 bases from J, leaving 16 bases between. Germline CDR1 reads SSHAT; CDR2 reads FNYEAQ (reference sequence). The CDR3 consists of 14 residues. CDR3 sequence: CASRKAEGGTEAFF. In DNA form, the CDR3 reads TGTGCCAGCAGAAAGGCGGAGGGAGGGACTGAAGCTTTCTTT.

V is TRBV15 and J is TRBJ1-2, with D possibly being TRBD1 (5 bases). Germline V gene lookup returns CDR1 LNHNV and CDR2 YYDKDF (reference sequence). This CDR3 is built from 16 residues. V was trimmed by 2 bases and J by 8 bases, leaving 21 bases between them. Here the CDR3 reads CATSRSPTGTAGGYTF. In DNA form, the CDR3 reads TGTGCCACCAGCAGAAGCCCGACTGGGACGGCCGGGGGCTACACCTTC.

This chain links TRBV11-3 with TRBJ2-7; the match to TRBD1 covers 10 bases. This CDR3 comprises 14 residues. Germline CDR1 SGHNT, CDR2 YENEEA. The junction had 8 bases not matched to a gene; V was cut back by 7 bases and J by 5 bases. Here the CDR3 reads CASNWGTGEDEQYF. The CDR3 bases are TGTGCCAGCAACTGGGGGACAGGGGAGGACGAGCAGTACTTC.

This clone was detected only a few times. The V and J genes are TRBV6-8 and TRBJ2-2; 12 bases line up with TRBD2. The CDR3 consists of 16 residues. Trimming at V came to 2 bases and at J to 6 bases, leaving 4 bases not matched to a gene. Germline loops: CDR1 MNHGY, CDR2 SAAAGT. The CDR3 region is CASSYLAGGPSGELFF. As DNA, the CDR3 is TGTGCCAGCAGTTACCTAGCGGGAGGGCCGTCCGGGGAGCTGTTTTTT.

This clone was seen a few times. The CDR3 loop is CASSETGGYGYTF. The CDR3 bases are TGTGCCAGCAGTGAGACAGGGGGCTATGGCTACACCTTC. The V call is TRBV25-1, the J call TRBJ1-2; 9 bases align to TRBD1. CDR1 and CDR2 from the germline V gene are MGHDK and SYGVNS. Trimming cost V 3 bases and J 4 bases; bases outside gene matches: 0. The CDR3 totals 13 residues.